This TCR beta chain was recovered during a study of CD8 T cells in Susac syndrome. Sequencing of TCR beta drew on CD8+ and CD4+ T cells from blood. The CDR3 loop spans 15 amino acids. Trimming removed 2 bases at V and 7 bases at J, with 15 bases between. The RNA, 0.5 to 1 ug, was put through reverse transcription using random hexamers. TCRdb redid the calling of the immunoSEQ multiplex PCR reads with MiXCR, one entry per CDR3 protein. The data contain approximately 120,000 distinct CDR3 sequences, about 95% of them singletons. The origin of this receptor is a human donor with Susac syndrome. The sequencing sample was made of CD8+ T cells from PBMCs. The chain has TRBV12-3 or TRBV12-4 and TRBJ1-5; no definite D call. CDR3 loop: CASSLSAAGRQPQHF. For the CDR3, the DNA is TGTGCCAGCAGTTTATCAGCGGCCGGCAGGCAGCCCCAGCATTTT.